This passage covers 28 T cell receptor beta chains from one sample sequenced in a study of cytomegalovirus exposure and HLA in healthy donors. PCR used 60 Vbeta primers and 13 Jbeta primers. Some clones are missing from TCRdb's copy, which holds only in-frame ones; the method was immunoSEQ multiplex PCR. Of approximately 40,000 clones listed, about four fifths were seen once; the top ten hold approximately 9.4%. The sample comprised PBMCs. The receptors were gathered from a middle-aged woman in good health and CMV-seronegative.

This chain joins TRBV5-6 and TRBJ1-2; maybe TRBD1 (6 bases). This CDR3 spans 16 amino acids. Germline assignment: CDR1 SGHDT and CDR2 YYEEEE. With 4 bases removed from V and 6 bases from J, the gap between germline ends came to 22 bases. Here the CDR3 DNA reads TGTGCCAGCAGCCCTAGGCGGGGGCGCGTAGGCCATGGCTACACCTTC. Translating it yields CASSPRRGRVGHGYTF.

The rearrangement uses TRBV5-6 and TRBJ1-1; D possibly corresponds to TRBD1 (5 bases). CDR1 is SGHDT, CDR2 YYEEEE, per germline. V was trimmed by 2 bases and J by 6 bases, leaving 20 bases between them. The CDR3 loop spans 16 amino acids. The CDR3 loop reads CASSFWAAGRPSEAFF. CDR3 sequence (DNA): TGTGCCAGCAGCTTCTGGGCGGCGGGGCGGCCCTCTGAAGCTTTCTTT.

This chain uses TRBV6-1 with TRBJ1-2; TRBD1 agrees at 7 bases. The CDR3 loop spans 15 amino acids. Germline assignment: CDR1 MNHNS and CDR2 SASEGT. With 4 bases clipped from V and 4 bases from J, the junction kept 9 bases outside the gene matches. Here the CDR3 DNA reads TGTGCCAGCAGTGGGGACAGTGGGGGTTTCTATGGCTACACCTTC. Protein sequence: CASSGDSGGFYGYTF.

The chain is built from TRBV7-2 and TRBJ2-5, with 12 bases lining up with TRBD2. The V segment lost 1 base and the J segment 4 bases; nucleotides outside the gene matches: 10. The CDR3 extends over 18 amino acids. The germline gives CDR1 SGHTA, CDR2 FQGNSA. The CDR3 protein is CASSLGWGASGGAETQYF. The CDR3 bases are TGTGCCAGCAGCTTAGGGTGGGGGGCTAGCGGGGGGGCAGAGACCCAGTACTTC.

This clone was seen only a few times. The junction departs from the called germline gene at one end, perhaps through a read error. J is TRBJ1-6 and V is TRBV23-1; D gene unclear. TRBV23-1 is noted as an ORF with a role that remains uncertain. The CDR3 is made up of 11 amino acids. The CDR3 bases are TGCGCCAGCAGTCAATCGGCAGAGGCCGACTTT. Its translation: CASSQSAEADF.

The chain has TRBV7-2 and TRBJ2-1, with 10 bases that match TRBD1. V was clipped by 4 bases and J by 4 bases; unmatched bases: 7. Per the germline V gene, CDR1 is SGHTA and CDR2 is FQGNSA. The CDR3 totals 16 residues. The CDR3 spells CASSYSGTGAYNEQFF. CDR3 DNA sequence: TGTGCCAGCAGCTATTCCGGGACAGGGGCATACAATGAGCAGTTCTTC.

This rearrangement joins TRBV7-9 to TRBJ1-1; TRBD1 agrees at 7 bases. Germline CDR1 is SEHNR and CDR2 is FQNEAQ (reference sequence). The junction had 6 bases not matched to a gene; V was cut back by 1 base and J by 7 bases. The CDR3 length is 14 residues. CDR3 residues: CASSLEGGTDEAFF. The CDR3 DNA reads as TGTGCCAGCAGCTTAGAGGGCGGGACAGATGAAGCTTTCTTT.

The chain uses TRBV5-1 and TRBJ1-1; weak D call: TRBD1 (5 bases). Germline V CDR1 and CDR2: SGHRS, YFSETQ. The germline V and J ends were trimmed by 0 bases and 1 base, with 19 bases remaining between them. This CDR3 comprises 18 residues. CDR3 loop: CASSLDPQGVRQNTEAFF. DNA of the CDR3: TGCGCCAGCAGCTTGGATCCTCAAGGGGTCCGACAGAACACTGAAGCTTTCTTT.

The gene calls are TRBV15 and TRBJ1-2, with 10 bases matching TRBD1. Trimming removed 0 bases from V and 2 bases from J; junction bases left unmatched: 0. CDR1 LNHNV and CDR2 YYDKDF come from the germline V gene (reference sequence). The CDR3 totals 15 residues. CDR3 region: CATSRETGGNYGYTF. The CDR3 DNA reads as TGTGCCACCAGCAGAGAGACAGGGGGCAACTATGGCTACACCTTC.

V usage is TRBV29-1 and J usage is TRBJ1-1; a possible D gene is TRBD1 (5 bases). The CDR3 loop spans 11 amino acids. V was cut by 7 bases and J by 10 bases, with 16 bases left in between. CDR1 is SQVTM, CDR2 ANQGSEA, per germline. CDR3 sequence (DNA): TGCAGCGCTGATACAGGAGTCGTAGCTTTCTTT. The encoded protein is CSADTGVVAFF.

This clone was counted a few times. V gene TRBV5-1 combines with J gene TRBJ1-1; maybe TRBD1 (5 bases). Deletions cut 4 bases from V and 1 base from J, with 11 bases between. The length of the CDR3 is 14 residues. Per germline, CDR1 SGHRS and CDR2 YFSETQ. The CDR3 sequence: CASSRLTENTEAFF. The CDR3 region has the DNA TGCGCCAGCAGCCGGCTGACAGAGAACACTGAAGCTTTCTTT.

The genes are TRBV7-2 and TRBJ1-2, with TRBD1 matching 8 bases. CDR1 and CDR2 from the germline V gene are SGHTA and FQGNSA. Trimming took 5 bases from V and 6 from J; bases not matched to a gene: 14. The CDR3 is 16 residues long. The CDR3 region is CASSPTSADREDGYTF. CDR3 in DNA: TGTGCCAGCAGCCCCACTAGCGCGGACAGGGAAGATGGCTACACCTTC.

The chain joins TRBV19 to TRBJ1-5; TRBD1 is a possible D gene (6 bases). The CDR3 extends over 15 amino acids. The V gene lost 7 bases and the J gene lost 4 bases, with 17 bases spanning the gap. From germline, CDR1 is LNHDA and CDR2 SQIVND (reference sequence). In nucleotides, the CDR3 is TGTGCCAGTACTGACCGGGGGGCTGGGAATCAGCCCCAGCATTTT. Its translation is CASTDRGAGNQPQHF.

The chain uses TRBV6-6 and TRBJ2-3; a weak D match, TRBD2 (7 bases). Germline loops: CDR1 MNHNY, CDR2 SVGAGI (reference sequence). The CDR3 is made up of 16 amino acids. Trimming removed 2 bases at V and 0 bases at J, with 12 bases between. The CDR3 region is CASSYGGGPSTDTQYF. The CDR3 bases are TGTGCCAGCAGTTACGGCGGGGGCCCTAGCACAGATACGCAGTATTTT.

The rearrangement uses TRBV6-1 and TRBJ1-6; the match to TRBD1 covers 9 bases. The CDR3 runs 15 residues. Germline CDR1 and CDR2: MNHNS and SASEGT. Trimming took 6 bases from V and 5 from J; bases not matched to a gene: 5. CDR3 in DNA: TGTGCCAGCAGGGGACAGGGCAGGAATAATTCACCCCTCCACTTT. The encoded protein is CASRGQGRNNSPLHF.

For this clone: Sequence at one end of the junction differs from germline and may be a read error. CDR3 nucleotides: TGCGCTAGCAGCTTGGATGGCAGGGGTAACTACGAGCAGTACTTC. Translated: CASSLDGRGNYEQYF. The chain joins TRBV5-1 to TRBJ2-7; a possible D gene is TRBD1 (6 bases). Germline values: CDR1 SGHRS, CDR2 YFSETQ. The CDR3 loop spans 15 amino acids.

The chain employs TRBV2 and TRBJ1-2; D unresolved. V was cut by 6 bases and J by 2 bases, with 7 bases left in between. Germline assignment: CDR1 SNHLY and CDR2 FYNNEI. The CDR3 sequence is 12 residues long. CDR3 nucleotide sequence: TGTGCCAGCAGCGGGAGGAACTATGGCTACACCTTC. Amino acids: CASSGRNYGYTF.

The gene calls are TRBV6-6 and TRBJ2-5, with a possible D match to TRBD1 (5 bases). This CDR3 contains 15 residues. Germline-derived CDR1 and CDR2 are MNHNY and SVGAGI (reference sequence). Trimming cost V 5 bases and J 1 base, with 14 bases left between them. Here the CDR3 DNA reads TGTGCCAGCAGTCCTGGGGCCGTAGCCCAAGAGACCCAGTACTTC. Translating gives CASSPGAVAQETQYF.

V usage is TRBV29-1 and J usage is TRBJ1-2; 8 bases are shared with TRBD1. Germline values: CDR1 SQVTM, CDR2 ANQGSEA. Unmatched junction bases numbered 2, after V lost 7 bases and J lost 4 bases. The CDR3 has 11 residues. CDR3 protein: CSAGQGYGYTF. In DNA form, the CDR3 reads TGCAGCGCCGGACAGGGCTATGGCTACACCTTC.

This clone was picked up one time. The V call is TRBV7-2, the J call TRBJ1-1; D call uncertain. Germline lookup yields CDR1 SGHTA and CDR2 FQGNSA. The V and J ends lost 3 bases and 5 bases respectively, with 16 bases between them. The CDR3 loop spans 15 amino acids. This CDR3 reads CASSLVGRELTEAFF. Here the CDR3 DNA reads TGTGCCAGCAGCTTGGTAGGGAGGGAGTTAACTGAAGCTTTCTTT.

The CDR3 here is CASSLRTSGQETQYF. The CDR3 DNA reads as TGTGCCAGCAGCTTAAGGACTAGCGGCCAAGAGACCCAGTACTTC. The chain is built from TRBV7-9 and TRBJ2-5; 10 nucleotides match TRBD2. Germline-derived CDR1 and CDR2 are SEHNR and FQNEAQ (reference sequence). The CDR3 has 15 amino acids. V shed 2 bases and J 1 base; nucleotides not matched to a gene: 1.

This clone was counted a few times. The chain joins TRBV18 to TRBJ1-1, with D uncertain. V was trimmed by 0 bases and J by 2 bases, leaving 7 bases between them. This CDR3 comprises 14 residues. Germline V gene data show CDR1 as KGHSH and CDR2 as LQKENI. The CDR3, as DNA: TGTGCCAGCTCACCACCGACATTAAACACTGAAGCTTTCTTT. This codes for CASSPPTLNTEAFF.

This clone showed up just a few times. The V and J genes are TRBV7-8 and TRBJ1-4; maybe TRBD1 (5 bases). V dropped 1 base and J dropped 2 bases, with 11 bases sitting between them. Germline assignment: CDR1 SGHVS and CDR2 FQNEAQ. This CDR3 has 16 amino acids. CDR3 sequence (DNA): TGTGCCAGCAGCTTAGAAGAGGCAGGGACTAATGAAAAACTGTTTTTT. This encodes CASSLEEAGTNEKLFF. The variable domain in full, with the rest retrieved from reference TRBV7-8 and TRBJ1-4, is GAGVSQSPRYKVAKRGQDVALRCDPISGHVSLFWYQQALGQGPEFLTYFQNEAQLDKSGLPSDRFFAERPEGSVSTLKIQRTQQEDSAVYLCASSLEEAGTNEKLFFGSGTQLSVL.

There are a few counts of this clone. The V gene is TRBV5-4, the J gene TRBJ2-3, with 10 positions matching TRBD1. Per the germline V gene, CDR1 is SGHNT and CDR2 is YYREEE (reference sequence). The CDR3 has 16 residues. The junction had 6 bases not matched to a gene; V was cut back by 0 bases and J by 5 bases. The DNA for the CDR3 is TGTGCCAGCAGCTTGGTTGGTGGACAGGGGGTAGATACGCAGTATTTT. This sequence encodes CASSLVGGQGVDTQYF.

The chain's CDR3 is CASSSDRGAEAFF. The CDR3 region has the DNA TGCGCCAGCAGCTCGGACAGGGGCGCTGAAGCTTTCTTT. The J gene is TRBJ1-1, the V gene TRBV5-1; 9 positions match TRBD1. This CDR3 region has 13 residues. Losses at the gene ends were 3 bases for V and 6 bases for J; bases not matched to a gene: 3. Germline V gives CDR1 SGHRS, CDR2 YFSETQ. The full variable domain, rest sourced from reference TRBV5-1 and TRBJ1-1, is KAGVTQTPRYLIKTRGQQVTLSCSPISGHRSVSWYQQTPGQGLQFLFEYFSETQRNKGNFPGRFSGRQFSNSRSEMNVSTLELGDSALYLCASSSDRGAEAFFGQGTRLTVV.

The chain links TRBV28 to TRBJ2-5; no firm D call. This CDR3 is 12 amino acids long. Trimming took 6 bases from V and 7 from J, leaving 12 bases between them. Germline V lookup: CDR1 MDHEN, CDR2 SYDVKM. CDR3 amino acids: CASSREVGTQYF. The DNA for the CDR3 is TGTGCCAGCAGCCGCGAAGTCGGGACCCAGTACTTC.

Only a few counts were recorded for this clone. The rearrangement uses TRBV5-1 and TRBJ1-1, with D hard to call. The CDR3 spans 12 residues. The germline V and J ends were trimmed by 4 bases and 2 bases, with 6 bases remaining between them. The V gene's germline CDR1 is SGHRS and CDR2 YFSETQ. DNA for the CDR3: TGCGCCAGCAGCCAGGATAACACTGAAGCTTTCTTT. It encodes CASSQDNTEAFF.

The V gene is TRBV4-2, the J gene TRBJ2-1, with 14 bases fitting TRBD2. In germline, CDR1 is LGHNA, CDR2 YNFKEQ. The CDR3 sequence is 17 residues long. With 1 base clipped from V and 7 bases from J, the junction kept 6 bases outside the gene matches. CDR3 residues: CASSQGETSGGENEQFF. For the CDR3, the DNA is TGTGCCAGCAGCCAAGGGGAGACTAGCGGGGGGGAAAATGAGCAGTTCTTC.